This entry describes one TCR beta chain. This specimen comes from a study of blood T cell repertoires in COVID-19. Study overall: The United States, Italy and Spain supplied acute and convalescent COVID-19 samples. Sample material is recorded as cDNA or gDNA derived from T cells, B-cell-depleted T cells, or PBMCs.

Germline assignment: CDR1 SGHTA and CDR2 FQGNSA. The CDR3 sequence is 14 residues long. Trimming at V came to 5 bases and at J to 12 bases, leaving 8 bases not matched to a gene. As processed by the authors: Counts of nucleated cells, estimated from reference gene primer amplification, were obtained. Some clones are missing from TCRdb's copy, which holds only in-frame ones; the method was immunoSEQ multiplex PCR. V, J and clone size are those of that table, while D and trimming were read from the DNA. The sample carries some 200,000 clones, about 81% recorded once. J is TRBJ2-1 and V is TRBV7-2, with TRBD2 matching 12 bases. The sequencing input was peripheral blood. The sequence was collected from a man aged 25-45 years with active or convalescent COVID-19. The CDR3 nucleotides read TGTGCCAGCAGCCCTGGACTAGCGGGAACTATGCAGTTCTTC. Its translation: CASSPGLAGTMQFF.